These T cell receptor beta chains were read from a single sample in a study of T cell changes during pregnancy in multiple sclerosis. Clones were sequenced by immunoSEQ multiplex PCR, and TCRdb holds only the in-frame ones, with some missing. Of about 100,000 clones listed, about nine tenths are singletons. The sample here was peripheral blood, taken in the second trimester of pregnancy. These receptors were taken from a female donor with multiple sclerosis, enrolled in a pregnancy study. CDR3s include the opening cysteine and the closing phenylalanine or tryptophan. The D gene is left open where the match is weak. Clone size, where shown, is once, few, many, or a class for clones that have expanded.

V: TRBV9
D: TRBD2
size: .
J: TRBJ2-2
CDR3: CASRGLAGNTGELFF
DNA: TGTGCCAGCAGAGGACTAGCGGGAAACACCGGGGAGCTGTTTTTT

V: TRBV7-9
D: .
size: .
J: TRBJ1-4
CDR3: CASSLSWYEKLFF
DNA: TGTGCCAGCAGCCTTAGCTGGTATGAAAAACTGTTTTTT

V: TRBV6-6
D: .
size: .
J: TRBJ1-1
CDR3: CASSTTIEAFF
DNA: TGTGCCAGCAGTACGACTATTGAAGCTTTCTTT

V: TRBV4-2
D: .
size: few
J: TRBJ2-7
CDR3: CASSQDMGGSDEQYF
DNA: TGTGCCAGCAGCCAAGATATGGGGGGATCGGACGAGCAGTACTTC

V: TRBV19
D: .
size: once
J: TRBJ1-1
CDR3: CASSIRGENTEAFF
DNA: TGTGCCAGTAGTATTCGAGGTGAGAACACTGAAGCTTTCTTT

V: TRBV7-9
D: .
size: .
J: TRBJ2-1
CDR3: CASSFNNEQFF
DNA: TGTGCCAGCAGCTTTAACAATGAGCAGTTCTTC

V: TRBV5-1
D: TRBD1
size: .
J: TRBJ1-1
CDR3: CASSRDRGGTEAFF
DNA: TGCGCCAGCAGCCGGGACAGGGGGGGCACTGAAGCTTTCTTT

V: TRBV6-6
D: TRBD2
size: .
J: TRBJ2-5
CDR3: CASNPSTGLAGGGEYF
DNA: TGTGCCAGCAATCCCTCGACGGGACTAGCGGGAGGAGGCGAGTACTTC

V: TRBV5-8
D: .
size: .
J: TRBJ2-3
CDR3: CASSRVLEVADTQYF
DNA: TGTGCCAGCAGTCGCGTCCTAGAGGTCGCAGATACGCAGTATTTT

V: TRBV4-2
D: TRBD2
size: .
J: TRBJ2-2
CDR3: CASSPTSGRATGELFF
DNA: TGTGCCAGCAGCCCTACTAGCGGGAGGGCCACCGGGGAGCTGTTTTTT

V: TRBV28
D: .
size: .
J: TRBJ2-7
CDR3: CASSLSAAYEQYF
DNA: TGTGCCAGCAGTTTGTCAGCGGCCTACGAGCAGTACTTC

V: TRBV5-1
D: .
size: .
J: TRBJ1-1
CDR3: CASSLDVGSNTEAFF
DNA: TGCGCCAGCAGCTTGGACGTCGGGTCGAACACTGAAGCTTTCTTT

V: TRBV29-1
D: .
size: .
J: TRBJ2-1
CDR3: CSARQVLFEQFF
DNA: TGCAGCGCCAGACAGGTTTTGTTTGAGCAGTTCTTC

V: TRBV5-6
D: TRBD1
size: .
J: TRBJ1-2
CDR3: CASKLQGAYTF
DNA: TGTGCCAGCAAACTACAGGGGGCCTACACCTTC

V: TRBV27
D: TRBD1
size: once
J: TRBJ1-2
CDR3: CASSFLSGTGGINYGYTF
DNA: TGTGCCAGCAGTTTCCTTTCCGGGACAGGGGGAATTAACTATGGCTACACCTTC

V: TRBV7-9
D: .
size: .
J: TRBJ2-2
CDR3: CASRRQVVNTGELFF
DNA: TGTGCCAGCAGGCGACAGGTGGTCAACACCGGGGAGCTGTTTTTT